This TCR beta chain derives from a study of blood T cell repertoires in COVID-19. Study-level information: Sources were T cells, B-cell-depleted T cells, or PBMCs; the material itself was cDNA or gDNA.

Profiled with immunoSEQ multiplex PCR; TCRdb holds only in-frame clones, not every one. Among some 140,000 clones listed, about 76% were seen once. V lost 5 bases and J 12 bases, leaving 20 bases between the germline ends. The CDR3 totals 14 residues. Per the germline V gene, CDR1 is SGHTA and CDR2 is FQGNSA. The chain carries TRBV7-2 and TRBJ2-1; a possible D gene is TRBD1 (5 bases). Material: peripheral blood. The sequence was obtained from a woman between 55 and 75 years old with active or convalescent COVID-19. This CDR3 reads CASSATSQGLGQFF. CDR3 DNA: TGTGCCAGCAGCGCAACCTCCCAGGGTCTCGGGCAGTTCTTC.